The next 23 T cell receptor beta chains were all read from a single sample in a study of blood T cells in healthy people across ages. Combining a sample-barcoded 5' primer with a J-beta primer mix, a second PCR ran for roughly 6 to 12 cycles. TCRdb passed the 5' RACE reads through MiXCR, listing each CDR3 protein once. The sample lists approximately 690,000 distinct CDR3 sequences; 58% were seen once. Sequenced sample: blood. These receptors were collected from a man aged 55-75 years in good health.

This clonotype showed up just a few times. The rearrangement uses TRBV4-1 and TRBJ1-1, with D unclear. V was clipped by 1 base and J by 1 base, with 7 bases between them. CDR1 is MGHRA, CDR2 YSYEKL, per germline. The CDR3 length is 14 residues. CDR3 DNA: TGCGCCAGCAGCCAAGCGGCGGGGAACACTGAAGCTTTCTTT. This sequence encodes CASSQAAGNTEAFF.

J is TRBJ2-5 and V is TRBV27; D might be TRBD1 or TRBD2, each matching 5 bases. The V gene's germline CDR1 is MNHEY and CDR2 SMNVEV (reference sequence). The CDR3 is 15 residues long. Deletions cut 7 bases from V and 11 bases from J, with 26 bases between. The CDR3 coding sequence is TGTGCCAGCACCCTTATGGGACCACTCTACAATGAGCAGTACTTC. This encodes CASTLMGPLYNEQYF.

The chain has TRBV18 and TRBJ2-1, with 13 bases fitting TRBD2. The CDR3 is 16 amino acids. Germline V gene sequence: CDR1 KGHSH, CDR2 LQKENI. V was clipped by 4 bases and J by 7 bases; unmatched bases: 7. The CDR3 region has the DNA TGTGCCAGCTCACAGGGACTAGCGGGGATCGGAAATGAGCAGTTCTTC. Its translation is CASSQGLAGIGNEQFF.

The rearrangement joins TRBV24-1 to TRBJ2-3; D tentatively reads TRBD1 or TRBD2 (5 bases each). V dropped 7 bases and J dropped 0 bases, with 10 bases sitting between them. This CDR3 is 14 amino acids long. The germline V gene encodes CDR1 KGHDR and CDR2 SFDVKD. The DNA of the CDR3 is TGTGCCACCAGCCGGGGCCTTAGCACAGATACGCAGTATTTT. Translating gives CATSRGLSTDTQYF.

The chain carries TRBV29-1 and TRBJ1-1; 8 bases line up with TRBD1. Per the germline V gene, CDR1 is SQVTM and CDR2 is ANQGSEA. J was trimmed by 3 bases and V by 6 bases; bases with no gene match: 9. The CDR3 extends over 14 amino acids. The CDR3 bases are TGCAGCGTGACCCGACAGGGGCCTTACACTGAAGCTTTCTTT. Encoded protein: CSVTRQGPYTEAFF.

The CDR3 coding sequence is TGTGCCAGCAGCGTAAGACTAGCCAATGAGCAGTTCTTC. Its protein product is CASSVRLANEQFF. The V call is TRBV12-3 or TRBV12-4, the J call TRBJ2-1; 7 bases line up with TRBD2. The CDR3 covers 13 residues. V shed 6 bases and J 6 bases; nucleotides not matched to a gene: 5.

This chain uses TRBV25-1 with TRBJ2-7; 9 bases align to TRBD2. This CDR3 region has 16 residues. V lost 0 bases, J lost 6 bases, and 9 bases stayed unmatched. The germline V gene has CDR1 MGHDK and CDR2 SYGVNS. The CDR3 sequence: CASSEYIASGGLEQYF. The CDR3 nucleotides read TGTGCCAGCAGTGAATATATTGCCAGCGGGGGGCTCGAGCAGTACTTC.

The chain uses TRBV12-3 or TRBV12-4 and TRBJ2-3; 10 bases are a match to TRBD2. The CDR3 has 15 amino acids. The J segment lost 8 bases and the V segment lost 1 base, leaving 6 bases of the junction unmatched. CDR3 bases: TGTGCCAGCAGTTTAGTTAGCGGGGGGATGGTTACGCAGTATTTT. This translates into CASSLVSGGMVTQYF.

This clonotype was detected a few times. Written as DNA, the CDR3 is TGTGCCAGCAGCTTAGTGTCCTATAGCGAGCAGTACTTC. Translating gives CASSLVSYSEQYF. The J gene is TRBJ2-4, the V gene TRBV11-2, with no clear D. The J call may be in error: the DNA end matches TRBJ2-7 better. This CDR3 is built from 13 residues. Per germline, CDR1 SGHAT and CDR2 FQNNGV.

This chain joins TRBV2 and TRBJ2-5; 7 bases match TRBD1. Looked up from germline, CDR1 is SNHLY and CDR2 is FYNNEI. J lost 0 bases, V lost 6 bases, and 7 bases had no gene match. The CDR3 contains 15 residues. CDR3 nucleotides: TGTGCCAGCAGCGGCGGCAGGGGGTACCAAGAGACCCAGTACTTC. It translates to CASSGGRGYQETQYF.

The chain employs TRBV3-1 and TRBJ2-5; D is perhaps TRBD1 or TRBD2 (5 bases each). The J call may be mistaken, given a closer DNA end match to TRBJ2-7. This CDR3 has 13 amino acids. Germline loops: CDR1 LGHDT, CDR2 YNNKEL (reference sequence). The CDR3 coding sequence is TGTGCCAGCCTGCATGGGGGACCATGCGAGCAGTACTTC. Its protein product is CASLHGGPCEQYF.

This clonotype was picked up a small number of times. This chain joins TRBV7-9 and TRBJ2-3; D call uncertain. V lost 9 bases and J lost 0, with 7 bases in between. CDR1 and CDR2 from the germline V gene are SEHNR and FQNEAQ (reference sequence). The CDR3 extends over 12 amino acids. DNA for the CDR3: TGTGCCAGGATGGACAGCACAGATACGCAGTATTTT. Translated, it gives CARMDSTDTQYF.

This clonotype has only a few counts. The CDR3 sequence is CASSAGTFQHHEQYF. CDR3 nucleotide sequence: TGTGCCAGCAGCGCCGGGACTTTTCAACACCACGAGCAGTACTTC. The chain has TRBV9 and TRBJ2-7; TRBD2 is a possible D gene (6 bases). The CDR3 loop spans 15 amino acids. V was shortened by 3 bases and J by 5 bases, with 18 bases between the two germline ends. Germline CDR1 is SGDLS and CDR2 is YYNGEE.

This rearrangement joins TRBV6-2 or TRBV6-3 to TRBJ2-7; D is unresolved. The CDR3 is 17 residues long. CDR1 and CDR2 (germline): MNHEY, SVGEGT. V was clipped by 4 bases and J by 2 bases, with 21 bases between them. The CDR3, as DNA: TGTGCCAGCAGTTTTCCGTCCTCCGAGACGGTGACCTACGAGCAGTACTTC. Its protein product is CASSFPSSETVTYEQYF.

With respect to this clonotype: Relative to the germline gene, one junction end is altered; a read error may explain this. The chain employs TRBV5-5 and TRBJ2-5; a weak D match, TRBD1 (5 bases). The DNA end favors TRBJ2-7, so the J call may be wrong. The CDR3 has 15 amino acids. Per germline, CDR1 SGHKS and CDR2 YYEKEE (reference sequence). Here the CDR3 reads CASSLYQGVSDEQYF. The DNA for the CDR3 is TGTGCCAGCAGCTTGTATCAGGGCGTCTCCGACGAGCAGTACTTC.

The chain joins TRBV20-1 to TRBJ2-1; perhaps TRBD2 as D (6 bases). In germline, CDR1 is DFQATT, CDR2 SNEGSKA (reference sequence). Deletions cut 5 bases from V and 10 bases from J, with 18 bases between. This CDR3 region has 13 residues. CDR3 protein: CSAPDSRAGEQFF. The CDR3 DNA sequence: TGCAGTGCTCCCGATAGTCGTGCGGGGGAGCAGTTCTTC.

The rearrangement joins TRBV7-9 to TRBJ1-6, with D perhaps matching TRBD1 (5 bases). Trimming stripped 5 bases from V and 6 bases from J, with 14 bases between. The germline gives CDR1 SEHNR, CDR2 FQNEAQ (reference sequence). The CDR3 is made up of 15 amino acids. DNA for the CDR3: TGTGCCAGCAGCCCAGCAGGCGGGGGTAATTCACCCCTCCACTTT. This codes for CASSPAGGGNSPLHF.

This clonotype was observed a few times. The chain recombines TRBV7-2 with TRBJ2-1, with 14 positions matching TRBD2. CDR1 and CDR2 from the germline V gene are SGHTA and FQGNSA. V lost 6 bases to trimming and J lost 0 bases; unmatched junction nucleotides: 7. The CDR3 runs to 18 residues. This CDR3 reads CASRLGGLAGASYNEQFF. CDR3 in DNA: TGTGCCAGCAGACTAGGGGGACTAGCGGGGGCCTCCTACAATGAGCAGTTCTTC.

The chain combines TRBV12-3 or TRBV12-4 with TRBJ2-7, with D perhaps TRBD2 (8 bases). CDR3 length equals 15 residues. Trimming left V 5 bases short and J 3 bases short, with 17 bases between. The CDR3 bases are TGTGCCAGCAGTCGCGGGGGGTACAGGGGCTACGAGCAGTACTTC. The encoded protein is CASSRGGYRGYEQYF.

In its sample, this clonotype was seen a few times. The chain uses TRBV28 and TRBJ1-2, with D maybe TRBD1 (6 bases). The CDR3 extends over 19 amino acids. CDR1 and CDR2 (germline): MDHEN, SYDVKM. V lost 2 bases to trimming and J lost 5 bases, with 27 bases between them. CDR3 sequence: CASSLERAIQGVLKYGYTF. CDR3 in DNA: TGTGCCAGCAGTTTAGAACGTGCCATACAGGGTGTCCTAAAATATGGCTACACCTTC.

The chain carries TRBV12-5 and TRBJ2-5, with TRBD1 identical over 7 bases. V shed 5 bases, J shed 1 base, and the junction held 13 bases outside the gene matches. The CDR3 is 17 amino acids. In germline, CDR1 is LGHNT, CDR2 FRNRAP. The chain's CDR3 is CASGAPDRKTFQETQYF. CDR3 in DNA: TGTGCTAGTGGTGCCCCGGACAGGAAAACATTCCAAGAGACCCAGTACTTC.

V gene TRBV5-1 combines with J gene TRBJ2-3; D is ambiguous. The V gene's germline CDR1 is SGHRS and CDR2 YFSETQ. The length of the CDR3 is 14 residues. The V end lost 4 bases, the J end lost 3 bases, and 12 bases lay between the germline ends. The CDR3 loop is CASSVLMGTDTQYF. The CDR3, as DNA: TGCGCCAGCAGCGTGCTGATGGGTACAGATACGCAGTATTTT.

This chain connects TRBV4-2 to TRBJ2-5, with 13 bases that match TRBD2. This CDR3 is 19 amino acids long. Trimming took 5 bases from V and 0 from J; bases not matched to a gene: 12. Per germline, CDR1 LGHNA and CDR2 YNFKEQ. CDR3 loop: CASSFTGTSGALYQETQYF. In DNA, the CDR3 is TGTGCCAGCAGCTTTACCGGGACTAGCGGGGCCTTGTACCAAGAGACCCAGTACTTC.